This T cell receptor beta chain was obtained from a study of shared clonotypes between healthy human individuals. Turning to the study itself: CD8 memory received one plate per donor, CD8 naive two, CD4 memory three and CD4 naive three.

General study results and limits: It was expected that sequencing depth would affect clonotype sharing among donors. Naive CD4 clonotypes overlapped across a few donors at about 5%.

In regard to this clone: What it binds is not known.

The table came from immunoSEQ multiplex PCR; TCRdb's copy has only in-frame clones and leaves some out. This repertoire shows about a million clones, 77% found once; its top ten account for 0.89%. This CDR3 has 17 amino acids. V was clipped by 0 bases and J by 0 bases, with 13 bases between them. CDR1 and CDR2 from the germline V gene are SGDLS and YYNGEE. The chain employs TRBV9 and TRBJ2-1; no clear D. The TCR originated in a young man in good health. Some clones in this sample may be carry-over from other donors' samples. What was sequenced was memory CD4+ T cells from PBMCs. Subset defined: CD45RA-negative fraction. Written as DNA, the CDR3 is TGTGCCAGCAGCGTAGGGCCGCGGCTGAGCTCCTACAATGAGCAGTTCTTC. Protein sequence: CASSVGPRLSSYNEQFF.